A single sample gave rise to the 16 T cell receptor beta chains below, sequenced in a study of T cell repertoires in cytomegalovirus infection. TCRdb redid the calling of the reads with MiXCR, one entry per CDR3 protein. This table has just over 300,000 distinct CDR3 sequences, 15% to 20% appearing once. The sequenced sample was PBMCs. Receptors originate from a human donor in good health (CMV status not recorded). Some clones in this sample may be carry-over from other donors' samples.

This clonotype appeared a few times. The genes are TRBV28 and TRBJ2-3; tentatively, D is TRBD1 or TRBD2 (5 bases each). Trimming stripped 6 bases from V and 1 base from J, with 17 bases between. Germline V gene lookup returns CDR1 MDHEN and CDR2 SYDVKM. The length of the CDR3 is 16 residues. The CDR3 bases are TGTGCCAGCAGCCGGCAGGGAGTCGGTCGCACAGATACGCAGTATTTT. As protein: CASSRQGVGRTDTQYF.

This clonotype was seen many times. This rearrangement joins TRBV6-2 or TRBV6-3 to TRBJ2-5, with D perhaps matching TRBD2 (5 bases). Trimming took 6 bases from V and 3 from J, leaving 11 bases between them. CDR1 and CDR2 from the germline V gene are MNHEY and SVGEGT. CDR3 length: 13 residues. In DNA form, the CDR3 reads TGTGCCAGCAGCATCACTAGGGAAGAGACCCAGTACTTC. Its translation: CASSITREETQYF.

There are many counts of this clonotype. The chain employs TRBV28 and TRBJ1-4; D unresolved. The CDR3 is made up of 17 amino acids. The V gene lost 5 bases and the J gene lost 7 bases, with 23 bases spanning the gap. CDR1 is MDHEN and CDR2 is SYDVKM in the germline V gene. CDR3 in DNA: TGTGCCAGCAGTAGTACATGGGCACCTGCAGAAACTGAAAAACTGTTTTTT. Residues: CASSSTWAPAETEKLFF.

The chain uses TRBV19 and TRBJ1-2; no reliable D call. V dropped 8 bases and J dropped 0 bases, with 13 bases sitting between them. Germline V lookup: CDR1 LNHDA, CDR2 SQIVND (reference sequence). This CDR3 contains 14 residues. The CDR3 protein is CASSRAVTNYGYTF. The CDR3 nucleotides read TGTGCCAGTTCAAGGGCAGTTACTAACTATGGCTACACCTTC. Drawing the rest from reference TRBV19 and TRBJ1-2, the complete variable domain is DGGITQSPKYLFRKEGQNVTLSCEQNLNHDAMYWYRQDPGQGLRLIYYSQIVNDFQKGDIAEGYSVSREKKESFPLTVTSAQKNPTAFYLCASSRAVTNYGYTFGSGTRLTVV.

The chain joins TRBV18 to TRBJ1-5; tentatively, D is TRBD1 (5 bases). The CDR3 runs to 14 residues. Germline-derived CDR1 and CDR2 are KGHSH and LQKENI. V gave up 2 bases and J gave up 6 bases, with 11 bases separating them. The CDR3 here is CASSPGASGQPQHF. In nucleotides, the CDR3 is TGTGCCAGCTCACCAGGGGCGAGTGGTCAGCCCCAGCATTTT.

The V gene is TRBV27, the J gene TRBJ1-1, with D possibly matching TRBD1 (5 bases). Germline CDR1 and CDR2: MNHEY and SMNVEV (reference sequence). V was cut by 6 bases and J by 4 bases, with 27 bases left in between. This CDR3 region has 18 residues. CDR3: CASRSLGGRISKGTEAFF. The CDR3 bases are TGTGCCAGCAGGTCTCTTGGGGGGAGAATTAGTAAGGGCACTGAAGCTTTCTTT.

Only a few counts were recorded for this clonotype. This sequence joins TRBV29-1 and TRBJ1-4, with 7 bases aligning to TRBD1. The V gene end was trimmed by 6 bases and the J gene end by 7 bases; junction bases not matched to a gene: 5. The CDR3 runs 12 residues. The germline gives CDR1 SQVTM, CDR2 ANQGSEA. The CDR3 region has the DNA TGCAGCGTGGGACAGCTGGGTGAAAAACTGTTTTTT. Its translation: CSVGQLGEKLFF.

There are a few counts of this clonotype. The rearrangement links TRBV12-3 or TRBV12-4 to TRBJ1-1; D possibly corresponds to TRBD1 (6 bases). The CDR3 runs to 13 residues. Trimming pared 5 bases from V and 7 bases from J, leaving 14 bases between. Here the CDR3 DNA reads TGTGCCAGCAGTCCCCCGGGACACAGTGAAGCTTTCTTT. It encodes CASSPPGHSEAFF.

The CDR3 DNA sequence: TGTGCCAGCAGCCCAACCTTACAGGGGGAATTCGGTTCCGAGCAGTACTTC. As protein: CASSPTLQGEFGSEQYF. The chain is built from TRBV4-2 and TRBJ2-7, with TRBD1 identical over 8 bases. V trimming: 4 bases; J trimming: 6 bases; junction bases outside the gene matches: 17. In germline, CDR1 is LGHNA, CDR2 YNFKEQ. This CDR3 is built from 17 residues.

The chain combines TRBV6-2 or TRBV6-3 with TRBJ2-2; D is tentatively TRBD1 or TRBD2 (7 bases each). This CDR3 has 15 residues. Trimming stripped 7 bases from V and 1 base from J, with 13 bases between. Germline CDR1 MNHEY, CDR2 SVGEGT. CDR3 amino acids: CASTQGGRNTGELFF. The CDR3 region has the DNA TGTGCCAGCACCCAGGGGGGGCGGAACACCGGGGAGCTGTTTTTT.

About this clonotype itself: A junction boundary mismatches the germline segment, possibly from a read error. The chain employs TRBV4-1 and TRBJ1-2; D is unresolved. The CDR3 runs to 15 residues. Germline CDR1 reads MGHRA; CDR2 reads YSYEKL. As DNA, the CDR3 is TGTGCCAGCAGCCAAGAGGAGGGTTTTTTGGGTGGCTACACCTTC. It translates to CASSQEEGFLGGYTF.

This clonotype appeared many times. The J gene is TRBJ1-2, the V gene TRBV7-2, with D possibly matching TRBD1 (6 bases). From germline, CDR1 is SGHTA and CDR2 FQGNSA. V lost 1 base, J lost 4 bases, and 19 bases lay in between. The CDR3 is made up of 17 amino acids. In nucleotides, the CDR3 is TGTGCCAGCAGCTTAGACCTTGGGGGCACCGGGGGCTATGGCTACACCTTC. This codes for CASSLDLGGTGGYGYTF.

The genes are TRBV4-1 and TRBJ2-1; D gene ambiguous. The V gene lost 1 base and the J gene lost 5 bases, with 12 bases spanning the gap. The CDR3 totals 15 residues. Germline-derived CDR1 and CDR2 are MGHRA and YSYEKL. The CDR3 sequence is CASSQGRDGNNEQFF. Here the CDR3 DNA reads TGCGCCAGCAGCCAAGGAAGAGACGGTAACAATGAGCAGTTCTTC.

This clonotype showed up many times. The rearrangement links TRBV11-3 to TRBJ2-3; D uncertain. The V end lost 2 bases, the J end lost 0 bases, and 6 bases lay between the germline ends. Per the germline V gene, CDR1 is SGHNT and CDR2 is YENEEA. This CDR3 contains 14 residues. CDR3 region: CASSLSGSTDTQYF. The CDR3 DNA sequence: TGTGCCAGCAGCTTATCCGGAAGCACAGATACGCAGTATTTT.

The V call is TRBV12-3 or TRBV12-4, the J call TRBJ1-5, with 7 bases aligning to TRBD1. J lost 4 bases, V lost 4 bases, and 7 bases had no gene match. The CDR3 is 15 amino acids. CDR3 sequence reads: CASSSQTGRNQPQHF. CDR3 nucleotide sequence: TGTGCCAGCAGTTCACAGACAGGGAGGAATCAGCCCCAGCATTTT.

The CDR3 loop reads CATSKEAGAGETQYF. CDR3 in DNA: TGTGCCACCAGTAAAGAGGCAGGGGCTGGGGAGACCCAGTACTTC. This chain joins TRBV24-1 and TRBJ2-5; possible D gene TRBD1, 6 bases. The CDR3 totals 15 residues. V was cut by 6 bases and J by 5 bases, with 18 bases left in between. Germline values: CDR1 KGHDR, CDR2 SFDVKD.